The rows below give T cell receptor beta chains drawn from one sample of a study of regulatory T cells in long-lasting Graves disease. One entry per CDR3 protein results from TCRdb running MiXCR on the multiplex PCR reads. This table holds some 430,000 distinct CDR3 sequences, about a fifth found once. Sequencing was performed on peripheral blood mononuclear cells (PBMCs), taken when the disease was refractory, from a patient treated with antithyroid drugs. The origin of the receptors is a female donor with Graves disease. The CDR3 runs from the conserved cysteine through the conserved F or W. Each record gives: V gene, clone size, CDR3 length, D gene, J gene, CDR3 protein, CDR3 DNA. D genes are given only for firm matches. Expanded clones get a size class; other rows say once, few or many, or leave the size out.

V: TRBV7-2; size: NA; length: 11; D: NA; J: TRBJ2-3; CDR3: CASSSDVAQYF; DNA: TGTGCCAGCAGCTCCGACGTCGCGCAGTATTTT
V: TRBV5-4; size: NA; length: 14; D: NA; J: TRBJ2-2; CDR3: CASSSWGLIGELFF; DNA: TGTGCCAGCAGCTCATGGGGTTTAATCGGGGAGCTGTTTTTT
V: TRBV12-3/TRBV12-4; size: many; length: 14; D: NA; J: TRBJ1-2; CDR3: CASSLSAHPYGYTF; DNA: TGTGCCAGCAGTTTGTCGGCGCACCCTTATGGCTACACCTTC
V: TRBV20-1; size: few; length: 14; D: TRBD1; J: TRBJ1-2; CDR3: CSAPPGQGIGGYTF; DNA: TGCAGTGCTCCTCCGGGACAGGGGATTGGTGGCTACACCTTC
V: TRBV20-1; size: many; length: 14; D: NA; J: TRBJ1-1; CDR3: CSAEIGAENTEAFF; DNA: TGCAGTGCTGAAATTGGGGCCGAGAACACTGAAGCTTTCTTT
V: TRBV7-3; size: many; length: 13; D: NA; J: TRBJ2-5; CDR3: CASSSLHLETQYF; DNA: TGTGCCAGCAGCTCACTCCATTTGGAGACCCAGTACTTC
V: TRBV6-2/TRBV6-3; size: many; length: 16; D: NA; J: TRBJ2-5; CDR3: CASSPLGRGGQETQYF; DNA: TGTGCCAGCAGTCCCCTCGGAAGGGGCGGGCAAGAGACCCAGTACTTC
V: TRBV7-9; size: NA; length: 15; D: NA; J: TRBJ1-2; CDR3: CASSLEPPANYGYTF; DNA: TGTGCCAGCAGCTTAGAACCCCCAGCTAACTATGGCTACACCTTC
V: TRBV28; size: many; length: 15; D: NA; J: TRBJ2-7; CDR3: CASSPLLKGIYEQYF; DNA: TGTGCCAGCAGTCCCCTCCTCAAGGGTATCTACGAGCAGTACTTC
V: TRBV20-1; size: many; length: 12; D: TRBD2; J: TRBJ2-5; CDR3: CSAVGRQETQYF; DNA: TGCAGTGCAGTCGGGAGGCAAGAGACCCAGTACTTC
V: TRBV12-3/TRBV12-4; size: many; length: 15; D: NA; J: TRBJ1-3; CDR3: CASSVTGDEENTIYF; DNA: TGTGCCAGCAGTGTCACAGGAGATGAGGAAAACACCATATATTTT
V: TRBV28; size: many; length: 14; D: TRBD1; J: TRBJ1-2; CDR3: CASRVTGGEGGYTF; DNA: TGTGCCAGCAGGGTCACAGGGGGGGAAGGAGGCTACACCTTC
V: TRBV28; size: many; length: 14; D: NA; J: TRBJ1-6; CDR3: CASRDLGAGSPLHF; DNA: TGTGCCAGCAGGGATCTCGGGGCCGGATCACCCCTCCACTTT
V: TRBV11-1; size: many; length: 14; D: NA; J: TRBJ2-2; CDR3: CASSLALLTGELFF; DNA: TGTGCCAGCAGCTTAGCGTTGCTCACCGGGGAGCTGTTTTTT
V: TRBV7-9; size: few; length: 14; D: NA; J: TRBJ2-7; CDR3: CASSTGPPVDEQYF; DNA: TGTGCCAGCAGCACCGGACCTCCTGTGGACGAGCAGTACTTC
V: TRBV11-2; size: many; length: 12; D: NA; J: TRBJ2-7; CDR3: CASSFSGREQYF; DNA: TGTGCCAGCAGCTTCTCGGGGCGCGAGCAGTACTTC
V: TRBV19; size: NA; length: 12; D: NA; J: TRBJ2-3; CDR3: CASRVGGDTQYF; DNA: TGTGCCAGTAGGGTGGGAGGAGATACGCAGTATTTT
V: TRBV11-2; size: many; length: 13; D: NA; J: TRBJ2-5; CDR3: CASSPQVQETQYF; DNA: TGTGCCAGCAGCCCACAGGTTCAAGAGACCCAGTACTTC
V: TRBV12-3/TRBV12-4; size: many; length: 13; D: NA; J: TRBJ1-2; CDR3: CASTTGGGYGYTF; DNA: TGTGCCAGCACCACGGGGGGCGGCTATGGCTACACCTTC
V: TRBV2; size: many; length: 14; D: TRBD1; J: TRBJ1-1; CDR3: CASSVQGVGTEAFF; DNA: TGTGCCAGCAGCGTACAGGGGGTAGGCACTGAAGCTTTCTTT
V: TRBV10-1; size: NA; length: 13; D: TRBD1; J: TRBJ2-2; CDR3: CASSSGGDGELFF; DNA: TGCGCCAGCAGCTCAGGGGGCGACGGGGAGCTGTTTTTT
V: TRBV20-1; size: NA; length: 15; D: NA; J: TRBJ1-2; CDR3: CSARDFKAANYGYTF; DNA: TGCAGTGCTAGAGATTTCAAGGCAGCCAACTATGGCTACACCTTC
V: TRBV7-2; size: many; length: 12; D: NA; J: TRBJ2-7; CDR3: CASGGASYEQYF; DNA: TGTGCCAGCGGGGGGGCCTCCTACGAGCAGTACTTC
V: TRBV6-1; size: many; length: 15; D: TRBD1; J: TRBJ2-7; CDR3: CASSGSGTGSYEQYF; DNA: TGTGCCAGCAGTGGGTCCGGGACAGGTTCCTACGAGCAGTACTTC
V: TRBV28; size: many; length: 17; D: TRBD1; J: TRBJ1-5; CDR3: CASSLWGRQGTNQPQHF; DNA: TGTGCCAGCAGTTTATGGGGTCGACAGGGGACAAATCAGCCCCAGCATTTT
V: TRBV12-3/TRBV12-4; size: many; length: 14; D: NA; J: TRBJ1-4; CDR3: CASRTGVTNEKLFF; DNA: TGTGCCAGCAGGACCGGGGTAACTAATGAAAAACTGTTTTTT
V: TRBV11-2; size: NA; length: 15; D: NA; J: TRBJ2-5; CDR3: CASSLVPGAQETQYF; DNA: TGTGCCAGCAGCTTAGTCCCGGGAGCCCAAGAGACCCAGTACTTC
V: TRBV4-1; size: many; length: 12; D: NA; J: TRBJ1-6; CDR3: CASSSRNSPLHF; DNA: TGCGCCAGCAGTAGCAGGAATTCACCCCTCCACTTT
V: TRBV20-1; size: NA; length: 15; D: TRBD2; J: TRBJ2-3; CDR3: CSAKGLAGVKDTQYF; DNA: TGCAGTGCAAAGGGACTAGCGGGAGTTAAAGATACGCAGTATTTT
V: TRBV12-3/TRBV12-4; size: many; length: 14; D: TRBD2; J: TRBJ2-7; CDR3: CASSLTSGKHEQYF; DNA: TGTGCCAGCAGTTTGACTAGCGGGAAACACGAGCAGTACTTC
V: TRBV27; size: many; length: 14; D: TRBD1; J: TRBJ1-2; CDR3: CASRFGAGGYGYTF; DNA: TGTGCCAGCCGCTTCGGGGCAGGGGGCTATGGCTACACCTTC
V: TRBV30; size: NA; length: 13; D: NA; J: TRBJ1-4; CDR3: CAWGVQRNEKLFF; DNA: TGTGCCTGGGGTGTACAACGGAATGAAAAACTGTTTTTT
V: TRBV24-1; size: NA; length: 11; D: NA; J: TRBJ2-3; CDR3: CATSDRDTQYF; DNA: TGTGCCACCAGTGATAGAGATACGCAGTATTTT
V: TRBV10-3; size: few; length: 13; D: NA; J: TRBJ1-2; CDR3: CATSTRASSGYTF; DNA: TGTGCCACCTCTACCCGGGCGAGCTCTGGCTACACCTTC